Below, 27 T cell receptor beta chains from the same sample are listed, as sequenced in a study of molecular identifiers for immune sequencing clone quantification. TCRdb recomputed calls from the PCR reads with MiXCR, one row per CDR3 protein. Of about 40,000 distinct CDR3 sequences in the sample, approximately 24% are singletons; the top ten hold around 0.89%. The material sequenced was naive CD8+ T cells from blood, with Jurkat cell RNA spiked in. The subset was: FACS-sorted CD8+CD4-CCR7+CD45RA+ naive T cells. The receptors come from a human donor in good health. Some libraries in this study had Jurkat cell RNA spiked in.

The sample holds many counts of this clonotype. The J gene is TRBJ2-7, the V gene TRBV7-9; D is tentatively TRBD1 or TRBD2 (5 bases each). Germline CDR1 reads SEHNR; CDR2 reads FQNEAQ (reference sequence). Trimming pared 0 bases from V and 5 bases from J, leaving 11 bases between. CDR3 length equals 14 residues. The CDR3: CASSLAGQGHEQYF. CDR3 sequence (DNA): TGTGCCAGCAGCTTAGCCGGGCAGGGACACGAGCAGTACTTC.

This clonotype was seen many times. V usage is TRBV6-6 and J usage is TRBJ2-5, with D maybe TRBD1 (6 bases). Germline CDR1 MNHNY, CDR2 SVGAGI (reference sequence). The length of the CDR3 is 14 residues. V was pared by 4 bases and J by 5 bases, with 14 bases between. CDR3 in DNA: TGTGCCAGCAGTTGGATAGGGGGTCGGGAGACCCAGTACTTC. Amino acid sequence: CASSWIGGRETQYF.

The chain links TRBV5-4 to TRBJ1-1; D is possibly TRBD1 (6 bases). V gave up 4 bases and J gave up 6 bases, with 13 bases separating them. Germline CDR1 is SGHNT and CDR2 is YYREEE (reference sequence). This CDR3 is 13 amino acids long. CDR3 protein: CASSPQGSPEAFF. The CDR3 nucleotides read TGTGCCAGCAGCCCACAGGGAAGCCCTGAAGCTTTCTTT.

The V call is TRBV4-1, the J call TRBJ2-5; the D gene is possibly TRBD2 (5 bases). CDR3 length: 15 amino acids. The V gene lost 0 bases and the J gene lost 5 bases, with 13 bases spanning the gap. CDR1 MGHRA and CDR2 YSYEKL come from the germline V gene. Here the CDR3 reads CASSQDRVRGETQYF. CDR3 coding DNA: TGCGCCAGCAGCCAAGATAGGGTCAGAGGGGAGACCCAGTACTTC.

This clonotype turned up a few times. The conserved final phenylalanine or tryptophan is absent from the CDR3, which likely points to a read error. The V call is TRBV5-6, the J call TRBJ2-7; D is tentatively TRBD1 or TRBD2 (5 bases each). Trimming stripped 0 bases from V and 3 bases from J, with 7 bases between. This CDR3 spans 13 amino acids. CDR1 is SGHDT, CDR2 YYEEEE, per germline. The CDR3 sequence: CASSLGDRYEQYL. In DNA form, the CDR3 reads TGTGCCAGCAGCTTGGGGGACCGCTACGAGCAGTACCTC.

In its sample, this clonotype was seen once. This may stem from a read error, because a much larger clone lies one nucleotide away. The chain couples TRBV5-3 to TRBJ1-1; the D is unclear. TRBV5-3 qualifies as an ORF whose function is uncertain. This CDR3 is built from 14 residues. CDR3 coding DNA: TGTGCCAGCAGCTTGATACAGCCGAACGCTGAAGCTTTCTTT. Translation gives CASSLIQPNAEAFF.

The table lists this clonotype with a few counts. The V and J genes are TRBV6-2 or TRBV6-3 and TRBJ2-7; 12 positions agree with TRBD2. CDR1 is MNHEY, CDR2 SVGEGT, per germline. Unmatched junction bases numbered 7, after V lost 6 bases and J lost 7 bases. The length of the CDR3 is 14 residues. The CDR3: CASSLAGGPLEQYF. The CDR3 region has the DNA TGTGCCAGCAGCCTAGCGGGAGGGCCTTTGGAGCAGTACTTC.

In its sample, this clonotype was seen many times. The chain combines TRBV11-2 with TRBJ2-3, with 11 bases lining up with TRBD2. Per germline, CDR1 SGHAT and CDR2 FQNNGV. Germline trimming cut 3 bases from V and 2 bases from J; bases unmatched to any gene: 1. CDR3 length: 15 residues. CDR3 sequence reads: CASSFSGRATDTQYF. The CDR3 region has the DNA TGTGCCAGCAGCTTTAGCGGGAGGGCCACAGATACGCAGTATTTT.

This clonotype came up many times. The chain is built from TRBV7-9 and TRBJ1-1; no reliable D call. The CDR3 totals 16 residues. The ends were cut back, 5 bases at V and 4 bases at J, with 20 bases in the middle. CDR1 SEHNR and CDR2 FQNEAQ come from the germline V gene (reference sequence). This CDR3 is CASSPSLYGEGTEAFF. CDR3 DNA sequence: TGTGCCAGCAGCCCCTCTCTCTACGGGGAGGGCACTGAAGCTTTCTTT.

This clonotype was found many times. The rearrangement joins TRBV11-3 to TRBJ2-5; D uncertain. The CDR3 length is 13 residues. V was clipped by 4 bases and J by 1 base, with 7 bases between them. Looked up from germline, CDR1 is SGHNT and CDR2 is YENEEA. The CDR3: CASSSSPQETQYF. The CDR3 nucleotides are TGTGCCAGCAGCTCGTCACCCCAAGAGACCCAGTACTTC.

This clonotype was observed a handful of times. This chain uses TRBV6-2 or TRBV6-3 with TRBJ2-7, with D maybe TRBD2 (6 bases). V gave up 0 bases and J gave up 4 bases, with 13 bases separating them. In germline, CDR1 is MNHEY, CDR2 SVGEGT. This CDR3 comprises 15 residues. CDR3 amino acids: CASSYSIGTEYEQYF. The DNA of the CDR3 is TGTGCCAGCAGTTACTCGATCGGGACTGAGTACGAGCAGTACTTC.

This clonotype was observed many times. The V gene is TRBV7-6, the J gene TRBJ1-1; 10 nucleotides match TRBD1. The ends lost 5 bases at V and 4 bases at J; junction bases unmatched: 4. The CDR3 totals 14 residues. Per germline, CDR1 SGHVS and CDR2 FNYEAQ. DNA of the CDR3: TGTGCCAGCAGCCAGGGGGACAGGGGCACTGAAGCTTTCTTT. Its protein is CASSQGDRGTEAFF.

This chain connects TRBV6-5 to TRBJ2-5, with D possibly TRBD2 on 6 matching bases. The CDR3 length is 14 residues. Germline CDR1 and CDR2: MNHEY and SVGAGI. V was pared by 0 bases and J by 5 bases, with 10 bases between. CDR3: CASSYSSSGETQYF. Here the CDR3 DNA reads TGTGCCAGCAGTTACTCATCGAGCGGGGAGACCCAGTACTTC.

This clonotype is medium-sized (0.01 to 0.1%) within its sample. As DNA, the CDR3 is TGTGCCAGCAGCTTAGTCGGGGGACAAGAGACCCAGTACTTC. It specifies CASSLVGGQETQYF. The chain joins TRBV7-2 to TRBJ2-5; D may be TRBD2 (6 bases). CDR3 length equals 14 residues. Germline CDR1 SGHTA, CDR2 FQGNSA. V shed 1 base and J shed 2 bases, with 8 bases lying between them. Drawing the rest from reference TRBV7-2 and TRBJ2-5, the complete variable domain is GAGVSQSPSNKVTEKGKDVELRCDPISGHTALYWYRQSLGQGLEFLIYFQGNSAPDKSGLPSDRFSAERTGGSVSTLTIQRTQQEDSAVYLCASSLVGGQETQYFGPGTRLLVL.

This chain links TRBV28 with TRBJ2-3, with D unclear. The V gene lost 5 bases and the J gene lost 2 bases, with 8 bases spanning the gap. Germline loops: CDR1 MDHEN, CDR2 SYDVKM. This CDR3 is built from 13 residues. The CDR3 sequence is CASSSENTDTQYF. CDR3 nucleotides: TGTGCCAGCAGTAGCGAGAACACAGATACGCAGTATTTT. The full variable domain, in which reference TRBV28 and TRBJ2-3 provide the parts outside the CDR3, is DVKVTQSSRYLVKRTGEKVFLECVQDMDHENMFWYRQDPGLGLRLIYFSYDVKMKEKGDIPEGYSVSREKKERFSLILESASTNQTSMYLCASSSENTDTQYFGPGTRLTVL.

Remarks on this clonotype: In this CDR3 the conserved last residue, phenylalanine or tryptophan, is missing, so a read error is likely. V gene TRBV6-2 or TRBV6-3 combines with J gene TRBJ2-1; D might be TRBD1 or TRBD2, each matching 5 bases. This CDR3 contains 15 residues. The germline V and J ends were trimmed by 2 bases and 2 bases, with 10 bases remaining between them. The germline V gene encodes CDR1 MNHEY and CDR2 SVGEGT. The CDR3 DNA sequence: TGTGCCAGCAGTTACCCAGGGAGCCCCTACAATGAGCAGTTCTCC. Its protein product is CASSYPGSPYNEQFS.

The chain links TRBV13 to TRBJ2-5; D might be TRBD2 (5 bases). Germline V gene lookup returns CDR1 PRHDT and CDR2 FYEKMQ (reference sequence). The CDR3 has 15 amino acids. V was pared by 4 bases and J by 4 bases, with 16 bases between. The CDR3 region has the DNA TGTGCCAGCAGCTCGGCGGGTGGGTTAGGAGAGACCCAGTACTTC. Protein: CASSSAGGLGETQYF.

At least ten counts were recorded for this clonotype. This chain connects TRBV4-3 to TRBJ1-5; unclear D gene. This CDR3 has 15 residues. Germline V gene sequence: CDR1 LGHNA, CDR2 YSLEER. Trimming removed 1 base from V and 6 bases from J, with 13 bases in between. The CDR3 reads CASSQGRASSQPQHF. CDR3 coding DNA: TGCGCCAGCAGCCAAGGGAGGGCAAGCTCTCAGCCCCAGCATTTT.

The table lists this clonotype with many counts. This chain uses TRBV7-9 with TRBJ1-5; 8 bases map to TRBD1. V shed 5 bases and J 1 base; nucleotides not matched to a gene: 4. There are 15 residues in the CDR3. The germline V gene has CDR1 SEHNR and CDR2 FQNEAQ (reference sequence). CDR3 in amino acids: CASSPQGASNQPQHF. For the CDR3, the DNA is TGTGCCAGCAGCCCGCAGGGGGCGAGCAATCAGCCCCAGCATTTT.

This clonotype was found many times. The rearrangement joins TRBV6-4 to TRBJ2-2; D is uncertain. The germline V and J ends were trimmed by 4 bases and 6 bases, with 9 bases remaining between them. Germline CDR1 and CDR2: MRHNA and SNTAGT. The CDR3 contains 13 residues. In DNA, the CDR3 is TGTGCCAGCAGTGCGGCCCTGTCCGGGGAGCTGTTTTTT. Protein product: CASSAALSGELFF.

This clonotype was seen at least ten times. The chain carries TRBV6-4 and TRBJ1-5; 9 bases agree with TRBD1. Germline CDR1 is MRHNA and CDR2 is SNTAGT. V lost 2 bases, J lost 5 bases, and 10 bases stayed unmatched. The CDR3 has 17 residues. This CDR3 is CASSDPGTGRYYQPQHF. The CDR3 nucleotides read TGTGCCAGCAGTGACCCCGGGACAGGGAGGTACTATCAGCCCCAGCATTTT.

The table lists this clonotype with many counts. This rearrangement joins TRBV19 to TRBJ2-3; the D call may be TRBD1 or TRBD2 (5 bases each). The V gene lost 6 bases and the J gene lost 6 bases, with 19 bases spanning the gap. The CDR3 has 15 amino acids. Per the germline V gene, CDR1 is LNHDA and CDR2 is SQIVND (reference sequence). This chain's CDR3 is CASSSALGPSDTQYF. The CDR3 coding sequence is TGTGCCAGTAGCTCCGCCCTGGGACCGTCCGATACGCAGTATTTT.

This clonotype came up a few times. This could be a read error, since a much larger clone is one nucleotide away. The genes are TRBV28 and TRBJ2-7; D uncertain. Germline V lookup: CDR1 MDHEN, CDR2 SYDVKM. The CDR3 totals 13 residues. CDR3 sequence: CASSGVGSYEQHF. In nucleotides, the CDR3 is TGTGCCAGCAGTGGGGTGGGCTCCTACGAGCAGCACTTC.

The sample holds a few counts of this clonotype. The V and J genes are TRBV11-2 and TRBJ2-7; no definite D call. The CDR3 sequence is 16 residues long. Per germline, CDR1 SGHAT and CDR2 FQNNGV. With 5 bases removed from V and 6 bases from J, the gap between germline ends came to 23 bases. The CDR3 sequence: CASSKRPSDWKTEQYF. The CDR3, as DNA: TGTGCCAGCAGCAAAAGACCTTCGGATTGGAAAACCGAGCAGTACTTC.

The chain combines TRBV30 with TRBJ2-5, with TRBD2 matching over 12 bases. V lost 2 bases and J lost 5; bases outside the gene matches: 3. Germline assignment: CDR1 GTSNPN and CDR2 SVGIG (reference sequence). This CDR3 has 14 residues. The CDR3 region has the DNA TGTGCCTGGAGTCGGACTAGCGGGACGGAGACCCAGTACTTC. It is translated as CAWSRTSGTETQYF.

This clonotype was counted ten times or more. The V gene is TRBV20-1, the J gene TRBJ2-3; TRBD2 aligns across 11 bases. CDR3 size: 18 residues. Trimming took 4 bases from V and 5 from J; bases not matched to a gene: 17. Germline lookup yields CDR1 DFQATT and CDR2 SNEGSKA (reference sequence). DNA of the CDR3: TGCAGTGCTACGACTAGCGGGGAGTGGTCGACTCAATTAGATACGCAGTATTTT. Translating it yields CSATTSGEWSTQLDTQYF.

Concerning this clonotype itself: This may be a read error, as it is one base from a much larger clone. The CDR3 does not end in the conserved phenylalanine or tryptophan, so this is likely a read error. The V call is TRBV20-1, the J call TRBJ1-5, with 8 bases fitting TRBD1. Trimming removed 1 base from V and 4 bases from J; junction bases left unmatched: 3. Germline assignment: CDR1 DFQATT and CDR2 SNEGSKA (reference sequence). The CDR3 loop spans 14 amino acids. CDR3 DNA: TGCAGTGCTAGAGGGACAGGGCTGAATCAGCCCCAGCATTCT. It specifies CSARGTGLNQPQHS.